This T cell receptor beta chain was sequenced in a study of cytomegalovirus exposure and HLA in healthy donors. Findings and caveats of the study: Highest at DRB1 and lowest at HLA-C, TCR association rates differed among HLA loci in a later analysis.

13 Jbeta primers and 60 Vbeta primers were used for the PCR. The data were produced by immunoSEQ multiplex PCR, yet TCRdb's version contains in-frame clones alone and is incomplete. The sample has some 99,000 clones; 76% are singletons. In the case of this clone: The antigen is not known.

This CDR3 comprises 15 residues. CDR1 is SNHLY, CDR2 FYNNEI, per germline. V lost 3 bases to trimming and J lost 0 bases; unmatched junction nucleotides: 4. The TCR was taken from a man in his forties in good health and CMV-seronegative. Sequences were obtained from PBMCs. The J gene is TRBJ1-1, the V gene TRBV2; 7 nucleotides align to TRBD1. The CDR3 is CASSEWDRLNTEAFF. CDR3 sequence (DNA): TGTGCCAGCAGTGAGTGGGACAGATTGAACACTGAAGCTTTCTTT.